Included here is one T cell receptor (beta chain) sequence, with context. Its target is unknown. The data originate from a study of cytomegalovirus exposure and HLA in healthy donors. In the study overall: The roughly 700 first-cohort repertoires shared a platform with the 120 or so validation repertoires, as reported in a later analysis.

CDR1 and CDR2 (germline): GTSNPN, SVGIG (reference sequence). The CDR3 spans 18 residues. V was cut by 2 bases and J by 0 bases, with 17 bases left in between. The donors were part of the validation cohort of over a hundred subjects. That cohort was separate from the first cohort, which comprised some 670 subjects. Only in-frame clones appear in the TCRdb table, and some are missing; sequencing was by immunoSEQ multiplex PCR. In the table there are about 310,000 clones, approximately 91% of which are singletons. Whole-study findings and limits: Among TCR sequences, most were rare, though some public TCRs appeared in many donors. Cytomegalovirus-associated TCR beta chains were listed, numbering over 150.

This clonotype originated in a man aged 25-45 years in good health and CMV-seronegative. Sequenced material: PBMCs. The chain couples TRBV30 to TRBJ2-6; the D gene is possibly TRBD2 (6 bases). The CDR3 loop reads CAWSRRRDFSSGANVLTF. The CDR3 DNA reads TGTGCCTGGAGTCGGAGACGGGACTTCTCCTCTGGGGCCAACGTCCTGACTTTC.